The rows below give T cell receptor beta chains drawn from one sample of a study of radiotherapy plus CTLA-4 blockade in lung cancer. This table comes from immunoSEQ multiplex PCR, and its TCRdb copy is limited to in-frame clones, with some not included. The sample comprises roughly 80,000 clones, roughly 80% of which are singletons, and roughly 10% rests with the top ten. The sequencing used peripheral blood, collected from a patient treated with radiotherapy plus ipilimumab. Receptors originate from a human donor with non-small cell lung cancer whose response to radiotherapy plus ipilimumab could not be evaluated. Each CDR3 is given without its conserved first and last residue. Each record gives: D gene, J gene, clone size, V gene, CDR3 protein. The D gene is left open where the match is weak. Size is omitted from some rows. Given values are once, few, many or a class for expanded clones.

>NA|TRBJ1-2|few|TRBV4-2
ASSPDIYYGYT
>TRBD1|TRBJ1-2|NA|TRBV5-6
ASSTLPGTGGTLYGYT
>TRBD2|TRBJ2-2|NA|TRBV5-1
ASSLEAGGRTGELF
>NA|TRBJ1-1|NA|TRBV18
ASSGNTNTEAF
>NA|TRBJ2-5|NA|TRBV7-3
ASSQVGETQY
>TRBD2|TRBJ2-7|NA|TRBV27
ASSFGVAGGRSEQY
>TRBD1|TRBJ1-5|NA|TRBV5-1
ASSPEPGQFFQPQH
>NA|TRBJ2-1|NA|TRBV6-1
ASSAPKRLSDEQF
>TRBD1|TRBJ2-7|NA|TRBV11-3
ASSFEQGRSYEQY
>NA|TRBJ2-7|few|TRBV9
ASSARTGSSYEQY
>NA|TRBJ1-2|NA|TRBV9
ASSGGGRRDYGYT
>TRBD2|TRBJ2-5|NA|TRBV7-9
ASSLATSGRETQY
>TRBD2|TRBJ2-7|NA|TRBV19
ASSPQTSGVLYEQY
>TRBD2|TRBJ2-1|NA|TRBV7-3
ASSLAGTGNNEQF
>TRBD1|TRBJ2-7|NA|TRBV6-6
ASSSGGFFDEQY
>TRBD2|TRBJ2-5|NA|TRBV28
ASSQTSGPQETQY
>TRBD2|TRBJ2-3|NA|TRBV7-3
ASSVAGGATDTQY